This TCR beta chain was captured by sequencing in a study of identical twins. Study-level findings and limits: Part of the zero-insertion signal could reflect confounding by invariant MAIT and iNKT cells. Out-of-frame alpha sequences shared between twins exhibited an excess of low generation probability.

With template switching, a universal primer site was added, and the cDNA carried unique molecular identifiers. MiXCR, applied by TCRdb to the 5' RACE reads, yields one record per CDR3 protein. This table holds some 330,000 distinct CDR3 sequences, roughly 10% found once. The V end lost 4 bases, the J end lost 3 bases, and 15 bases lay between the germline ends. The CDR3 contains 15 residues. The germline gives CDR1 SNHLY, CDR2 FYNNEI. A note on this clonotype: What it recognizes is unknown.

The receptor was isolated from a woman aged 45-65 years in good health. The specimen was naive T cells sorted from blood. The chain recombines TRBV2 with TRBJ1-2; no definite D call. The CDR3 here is CASSVKWGTDYGYTF. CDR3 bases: TGTGCCAGCAGTGTCAAATGGGGTACCGACTATGGCTACACCTTC.